This TCR beta chain comes out of a study of cytomegalovirus exposure and HLA in healthy donors. Overall study context: Out of about 180 million T cells, an earlier analysis found roughly 100 million unique TCR beta sequences in total.

PCR used 60 Vbeta primers and 13 Jbeta primers. Repertoires were generated with immunoSEQ multiplex PCR, while TCRdb's copy carries only in-frame clones and drops some. The sample includes some 120,000 clones, under 85% of them seen just once. J was trimmed by 6 bases and V by 3 bases; bases with no gene match: 6. The CDR3 length is 13 residues. Germline V lookup: CDR1 GTSNPN, CDR2 SVGIG (reference sequence). V usage is TRBV30 and J usage is TRBJ1-1; TRBD1 aligns across 8 bases. The sample consisted of PBMCs. The origin of this receptor is a man younger than 40 in good health and CMV-seronegative. The CDR3 spells CAWRDRVVPEAFF. The DNA of the CDR3 is TGTGCCTGGAGGGACAGGGTGGTCCCTGAAGCTTTCTTT.